The entry that follows covers one T cell receptor beta chain sequence. The antigen is unknown. This entry comes from a study of cytomegalovirus exposure and HLA in healthy donors. Study in general: Earlier, 200 million or so T cells were analyzed, and over 95 million unique TCR beta sequences were found among them. As released early, the data held roughly 85 million unique TCRs from HLA-typed donors. The study, taken as a whole, reports: In a later analysis, HLA-C alleles had the fewest associated TCRs, DRB1 alleles the most. Cytomegalovirus association was listed for under 200 TCR beta chains.

The PCR ran on 60 Vbeta and 13 Jbeta primers. Produced via immunoSEQ multiplex PCR; TCRdb's table is partial and in-frame only. The sample table sets out around 80,000 clones. The CDR3 has 17 amino acids. V shed 4 bases, J shed 5 bases, and the junction held 10 bases outside the gene matches. Per the germline V gene, CDR1 is SGHRS and CDR2 is YFSETQ. The chain couples TRBV5-1 to TRBJ2-5; 14 bases match TRBD2. The TCR was taken from a man between 40 and 49 years old in good health and CMV-seronegative. Sequencing used PBMCs. The CDR3 DNA reads as TGCGCCAGCAGCACTGGGACTAGCGGGAGAGGTGGGGAGACCCAGTACTTC. Protein product: CASSTGTSGRGGETQYF.